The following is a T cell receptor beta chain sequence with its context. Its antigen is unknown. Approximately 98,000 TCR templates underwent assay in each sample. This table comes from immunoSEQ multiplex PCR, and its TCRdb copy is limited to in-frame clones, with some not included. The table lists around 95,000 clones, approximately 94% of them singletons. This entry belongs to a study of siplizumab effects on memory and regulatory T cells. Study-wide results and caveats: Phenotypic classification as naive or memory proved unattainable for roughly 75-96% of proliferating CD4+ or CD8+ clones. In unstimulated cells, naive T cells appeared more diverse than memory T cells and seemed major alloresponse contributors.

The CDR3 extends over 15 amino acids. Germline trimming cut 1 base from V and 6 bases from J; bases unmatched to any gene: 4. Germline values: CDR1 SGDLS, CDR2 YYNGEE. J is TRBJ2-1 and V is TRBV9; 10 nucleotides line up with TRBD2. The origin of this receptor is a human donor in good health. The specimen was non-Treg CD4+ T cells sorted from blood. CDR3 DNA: TGTGCCAGCAGCGTATGGCTAGCGGGAGCCAATGAGCAGTTCTTC. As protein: CASSVWLAGANEQFF.